Listed below are T cell receptor beta chains from one sample, sequenced in a study of human T cells and chemical hapten exposure. From the RACE reads, TCRdb called clonotypes with MiXCR, one entry per CDR3 protein. The data show a few hundred thousand distinct CDR3 sequences, about 5.4% seen once. The sequencing used whole blood, collected in connection with sensitization to the hapten diphenylcyclopropenone (DPC). Receptor source: a young woman with alopecia areata. Some clones in this sample may be carry-over from other donors' samples. Each CDR3 is given with its conserved first and last residue. The order of the fields is clone size, J gene, CDR3 length, V gene, D gene, CDR3 DNA, CDR3 protein. A D gene is named only where the DNA matches it firmly. Where a row states a size, it is once, few, many or the class of an expanded clone; other rows omit it.

size: .; J: TRBJ2-1; length: 13; V: TRBV20-1; D: .; DNA: TGCAGTGCCATCCAACCTAATGACAATGAGCAGTTCTTC; CDR3: CSAIQPNDNEQFF
size: many; J: TRBJ1-5; length: 15; V: TRBV19; D: .; DNA: TGTGCCAGTACCGTGTACGGTTCTAGCAATCAGCCCCAGCATTTT; CDR3: CASTVYGSSNQPQHF
size: .; J: TRBJ1-4; length: 18; V: TRBV15; D: .; DNA: TGTGCCACCAGCAAAGTCGCGGGACGCTTGACAACTAATGAAAAACTGTTTTTT; CDR3: CATSKVAGRLTTNEKLFF
size: many; J: TRBJ2-1; length: 18; V: TRBV11-1; D: TRBD2; DNA: TGTGCCAGCAGCCTAGGGACTAGCGGGGGCCCATCCTACAATGAGCAGTTCTTC; CDR3: CASSLGTSGGPSYNEQFF
size: .; J: TRBJ2-3; length: 13; V: TRBV20-1; D: .; DNA: TGCAGTGCTAGAGTGGACTCCTCAGTTACGCAGTATTTT; CDR3: CSARVDSSVTQYF
size: .; J: TRBJ1-1; length: 15; V: TRBV6-2/TRBV6-3; D: .; DNA: TGTGCCAGCAGTTACTCGAGTTACCCAGGACCTGAAGCTTTCTTT; CDR3: CASSYSSYPGPEAFF
size: .; J: TRBJ2-1; length: 14; V: TRBV6-1; D: .; DNA: TGTGCCAGCCGGCGGGAACAGTATTACAATGAGCAGTTCTTC; CDR3: CASRREQYYNEQFF
size: few; J: TRBJ2-7; length: 13; V: TRBV5-1; D: .; DNA: TGCGCCAGCAGCTTTGGGGGAACGACCGAGCAGTACTTC; CDR3: CASSFGGTTEQYF
size: .; J: TRBJ2-3; length: 14; V: TRBV6-1; D: .; DNA: TGTGCCGGCAACAACTTAGGGTTCACAGATACGCAGTATTTT; CDR3: CAGNNLGFTDTQYF
size: few; J: TRBJ2-3; length: 14; V: TRBV11-2; D: .; DNA: TGTGCCAGCAGTCGAAATACGGCGGGAGATACGCAGTATTTT; CDR3: CASSRNTAGDTQYF
size: .; J: TRBJ1-1; length: 14; V: TRBV20-1; D: TRBD1; DNA: TGCAGTGCTAGAAAGGGGGCTTTGGGCACTGAAGCTTTCTTT; CDR3: CSARKGALGTEAFF
size: many; J: TRBJ2-3; length: 13; V: TRBV5-1; D: .; DNA: TGCGCCAGCAGCTTGGCCCCCACAGATACGCAGTATTTT; CDR3: CASSLAPTDTQYF
size: .; J: TRBJ1-1; length: 15; V: TRBV5-1; D: .; DNA: TGCGCCAGCAGCTTGGCCCGGGGATTGAACACTGAAGCTTTCTTT; CDR3: CASSLARGLNTEAFF
size: few; J: TRBJ2-1; length: 15; V: TRBV12-3/TRBV12-4; D: TRBD1; DNA: TGTGCCAGCAGTCGAACAGGGGGCGGGAACAATGAGCAGTTCTTC; CDR3: CASSRTGGGNNEQFF
size: .; J: TRBJ2-3; length: 16; V: TRBV2; D: TRBD2; DNA: TGTGCCAGCAGGGGCGGACTAGCGGGGTACACAGATACGCAGTATTTT; CDR3: CASRGGLAGYTDTQYF
size: .; J: TRBJ1-5; length: 13; V: TRBV28; D: .; DNA: TGTGCCACCTTCGGACAGCTAAATCAGCCCCAGCATTTT; CDR3: CATFGQLNQPQHF
size: many; J: TRBJ1-5; length: 14; V: TRBV20-1; D: .; DNA: TGCAGTGCTAGTGGAGGATTTAGCAATCAGCCCCAGCATTTT; CDR3: CSASGGFSNQPQHF
size: many; J: TRBJ1-5; length: 20; V: TRBV12-3/TRBV12-4; D: TRBD1; DNA: TGTGCCAGCAGTCGAAGGGGTCGAGAGGGGGACAGTCCGAGCAATCAGCCCCAGCATTTT; CDR3: CASSRRGREGDSPSNQPQHF
size: few; J: TRBJ2-3; length: 21; V: TRBV4-2; D: TRBD2; DNA: TGTGCCAGCAGCCAAGAGGATCCCCCGAAGCGGGGGGGCTCCTACGCAGATACGCAGTATTTT; CDR3: CASSQEDPPKRGGSYADTQYF
size: many; J: TRBJ2-7; length: 16; V: TRBV14; D: .; DNA: TGTGCCAGCAGCCATCCTGGCCCTGCAGGGCACTACGAGCAGTACTTC; CDR3: CASSHPGPAGHYEQYF
size: many; J: TRBJ2-3; length: 16; V: TRBV10-2; D: TRBD2; DNA: TGCGCCAGCACTAGCGGGGGGGCCGTGAGCACAGATACGCAGTATTTT; CDR3: CASTSGGAVSTDTQYF
size: .; J: TRBJ1-2; length: 14; V: TRBV27; D: .; DNA: TGTGCCAGCAGTTTAAGTAGGAGCGAATATGGCTACACCTTC; CDR3: CASSLSRSEYGYTF
size: .; J: TRBJ2-2; length: 14; V: TRBV29-1; D: TRBD1; DNA: TGCAGCGTAGAAAGGACAGGGGCCACCGGGGAGCTGTTTTTT; CDR3: CSVERTGATGELFF
size: .; J: TRBJ1-1; length: 12; V: TRBV24-1; D: .; DNA: TGTGCCACCAGTGATCACTCAGGGGAAGCTTTCTTT; CDR3: CATSDHSGEAFF
size: .; J: TRBJ2-7; length: 13; V: TRBV20-1; D: TRBD1; DNA: TGCAGTGCTTCCAAGGACAGGGGGTACGAGCAGTACTTC; CDR3: CSASKDRGYEQYF
size: many; J: TRBJ2-3; length: 16; V: TRBV2; D: TRBD2; DNA: TGTGCCAGCAGTTTGATCGGGACTAGCAAAGCAGATACGCAGTATTTT; CDR3: CASSLIGTSKADTQYF
size: .; J: TRBJ1-3; length: 16; V: TRBV14; D: .; DNA: TGTGCCAGCAGCGAGGGGGTTCGGAGCTCTGGAAACACCATATATTTT; CDR3: CASSEGVRSSGNTIYF
size: .; J: TRBJ2-1; length: 17; V: TRBV12-3/TRBV12-4; D: TRBD2; DNA: TGTGCCAGCAGTTTCTCTGGGGCTAGCGGGTTCTACAATGAGCAGTTCTTC; CDR3: CASSFSGASGFYNEQFF
size: .; J: TRBJ1-1; length: 14; V: TRBV7-2; D: .; DNA: TGTGCCAGCAGCTTACACAGAGAGAACAATGAAGCTTTCTTT; CDR3: CASSLHRENNEAFF
size: few; J: TRBJ2-5; length: 13; V: TRBV6-6; D: .; DNA: TGTGCCAGCAGCCCGGACTACCGAGAGACCCAGTACTTC; CDR3: CASSPDYRETQYF
size: .; J: TRBJ1-2; length: 16; V: TRBV29-1; D: TRBD1; DNA: TGCAGCGTTGGGGTCTCGGGACAGGGGGCGGACTATGGCTACACCTTC; CDR3: CSVGVSGQGADYGYTF
size: few; J: TRBJ1-5; length: 15; V: TRBV7-8; D: .; DNA: TGTGCCAGCAGCTTTGGGGGGGAGATTCGTCAGCCCCAGCATTTT; CDR3: CASSFGGEIRQPQHF
size: many; J: TRBJ1-6; length: 17; V: TRBV6-5; D: .; DNA: TGTGCCAGCAGCCCCGGGGGGCTTAGCTCCTATAATTCACCCCTCCACTTT; CDR3: CASSPGGLSSYNSPLHF
size: .; J: TRBJ1-6; length: 16; V: TRBV5-6; D: TRBD1; DNA: TGTGCCAGCAGCCTCCTTTACCCAGGGGGCGATTCACCCCTCCACTTT; CDR3: CASSLLYPGGDSPLHF
size: few; J: TRBJ1-6; length: 16; V: TRBV12-3/TRBV12-4; D: .; DNA: TGTGCCAGCACCCGGACGGTGGGCTCCTATAATTCACCCCTCCACTTT; CDR3: CASTRTVGSYNSPLHF
size: .; J: TRBJ2-3; length: 15; V: TRBV5-1; D: .; DNA: TGCGCCAGCAGCTTGGCGCTAGGGTTTGCAGATACGCAGTATTTT; CDR3: CASSLALGFADTQYF
size: .; J: TRBJ2-5; length: 14; V: TRBV7-2; D: .; DNA: TGTGCCAGCAGCTTAGAGTCGGGCCACCCGACCCAGTACTTC; CDR3: CASSLESGHPTQYF
size: many; J: TRBJ1-5; length: 15; V: TRBV28; D: TRBD1; DNA: TGTGCCAGCAGCCGGGGGACAGGGGGGCAGTCGGCCCAGCATTTT; CDR3: CASSRGTGGQSAQHF
size: few; J: TRBJ1-1; length: 13; V: TRBV7-9; D: .; DNA: TGTGCCAGCAGCCAACCAATCAACACTGAAGCTTTCTTT; CDR3: CASSQPINTEAFF